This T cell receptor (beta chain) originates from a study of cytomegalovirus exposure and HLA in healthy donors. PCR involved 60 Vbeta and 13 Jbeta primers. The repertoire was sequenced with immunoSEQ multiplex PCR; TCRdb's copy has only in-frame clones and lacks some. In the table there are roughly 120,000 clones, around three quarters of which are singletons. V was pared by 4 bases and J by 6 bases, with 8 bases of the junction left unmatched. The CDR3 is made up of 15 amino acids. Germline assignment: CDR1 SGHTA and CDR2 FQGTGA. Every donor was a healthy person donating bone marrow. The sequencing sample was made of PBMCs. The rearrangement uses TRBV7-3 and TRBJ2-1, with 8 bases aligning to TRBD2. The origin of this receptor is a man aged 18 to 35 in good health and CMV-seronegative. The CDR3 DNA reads TGTGCCAGCAGCTCCAGCGGGAGTTCCCCCAATGAGCAGTTCTTC. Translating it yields CASSSSGSSPNEQFF.